The next 27 T cell receptor beta chains were all read from a single sample in a study of cytomegalovirus exposure and HLA in healthy donors. PCR was performed using 60 Vbeta and 13 Jbeta primers. The table came from immunoSEQ multiplex PCR; TCRdb's copy has only in-frame clones and leaves some out. The data show 150,000 to 250,000 clones, with more than 75% seen just once and 6.5% held by the top ten. The source material was PBMCs. The receptors derive from a woman aged 45-60 years in good health and CMV-seropositive.

This clone was observed a handful of times. This chain uses TRBV19 with TRBJ1-4, with 10 bases lining up with TRBD1. CDR1 and CDR2 from the germline V gene are LNHDA and SQIVND (reference sequence). J gave up 7 bases and V 9 bases, and 8 bases lay outside the gene matches. This CDR3 spans 14 amino acids. CDR3 loop: CASRDRGSGEKLFF. CDR3 nucleotides: TGTGCCAGCCGGGACAGGGGATCTGGTGAAAAACTGTTTTTT.

The CDR3 coding sequence is TGTGCCAGCAGTTACCGACTAGTTAAGGACACCGGGGAGCTGTTTTTT. Its protein product is CASSYRLVKDTGELFF. V gene TRBV6-5 combines with J gene TRBJ2-2, with TRBD2 as a possible D gene (6 bases). Germline-derived CDR1 and CDR2 are MNHEY and SVGAGI. The ends were cut back, 2 bases at V and 3 bases at J, with 13 bases in the middle. The CDR3 extends over 16 amino acids.

A word on this clone: Since the CDR3 does not end with the conserved phenylalanine or tryptophan, this likely comes from a read error. The chain is built from TRBV28 and TRBJ1-1; TRBD1 agrees at 10 bases. Germline V lookup: CDR1 MDHEN, CDR2 SYDVKM. This CDR3 is built from 13 residues. J lost 8 bases, V lost 5 bases, and 5 bases had no gene match. The CDR3 is CASSLGQGPEAFL. The CDR3 DNA is TGTGCCAGCAGTCTGGGACAGGGGCCCGAAGCTTTCCTT.

This clone is a singleton in its sample. The chain is built from TRBV6-5 and TRBJ2-5, with TRBD1 identical over 10 bases. The DNA end favors TRBJ2-7, so the J call may be wrong. The CDR3 sequence is 14 residues long. Germline CDR1 is MNHEY and CDR2 is SVGAGI. CDR3 sequence: CASSYGQGGGEQYF. The CDR3 nucleotides read TGTGCCAGCAGTTACGGACAGGGGGGAGGCGAGCAGTACTTC.

The table lists this clone with a count of one. The chain is built from TRBV19 and TRBJ2-7; TRBD2 agrees at 13 bases. V dropped 4 bases and J dropped 4; count of bases not matched to a gene: 10. Per the germline V gene, CDR1 is LNHDA and CDR2 is SQIVND (reference sequence). The CDR3 is 17 residues long. The CDR3 loop reads CASSTQLAGGPGYEQYF. CDR3 coding DNA: TGTGCCAGTAGTACCCAACTAGCGGGAGGGCCGGGGTACGAGCAGTACTTC.

The chain recombines TRBV10-3 with TRBJ2-1; D remains ambiguous. Deletions cut 6 bases from V and 0 bases from J, with 9 bases between. The CDR3 has 14 amino acids. CDR1 is ENHRY, CDR2 SYGVKD, per germline. CDR3 nucleotide sequence: TGTGCCATCAGATCGTCGGGCTCCTACAATGAGCAGTTCTTC. The encoded protein is CAIRSSGSYNEQFF.

V is TRBV9 and J is TRBJ1-3, with D possibly TRBD1 on 5 matching bases. This CDR3 comprises 14 residues. From germline, CDR1 is SGDLS and CDR2 YYNGEE. V dropped 0 bases and J dropped 7 bases, with 11 bases sitting between them. CDR3 DNA sequence: TGTGCCAGCAGCGTAGGTTCAGGGTCGAACACCATATATTTT. Translation: CASSVGSGSNTIYF. The entire variable domain, with the rest obtained from reference TRBV9 and TRBJ1-3, is as follows: DSGVTQTPKHLITATGQRVTLRCSPRSGDLSVYWYQQSLDQGLQFLIQYYNGEERAKGNILERFSAQQFPDLHSELNLSSLELGDSALYFCASSVGSGSNTIYFGEGSWLTVV.

The chain links TRBV18 to TRBJ2-5, with D tentatively TRBD1 (5 bases). V was pared by 0 bases and J by 7 bases, with 9 bases between. The CDR3 totals 13 residues. Germline-derived CDR1 and CDR2 are KGHSH and LQKENI. The CDR3 nucleotides read TGTGCCAGCTCACCACCCAGCCAGGGGACCCAGTACTTC. Residues: CASSPPSQGTQYF.

DNA of the CDR3: TGTGCCAGCAGCTTAGTTTTCCAGGGTGCCACCGGGGAGCTGTTTTTT. Encoded protein: CASSLVFQGATGELFF. J is TRBJ2-2 and V is TRBV11-3, with D perhaps TRBD1 (5 bases). Germline lookup yields CDR1 SGHNT and CDR2 YENEEA. V shed 1 base and J shed 4 bases, with 13 bases lying between them. The CDR3 runs to 16 residues.

This clone has more than one count but fewer than ten. CDR3 in amino acids: CASSLSTDHSNQPQHF. As DNA, the CDR3 is TGTGCCAGCAGCTTATCGACAGACCATAGCAATCAGCCCCAGCATTTT. The chain uses TRBV7-2 and TRBJ1-5; tentatively, D is TRBD1 (5 bases). The CDR3 loop spans 16 amino acids. CDR1 SGHTA and CDR2 FQGNSA come from the germline V gene. Trimming took off 2 bases at V and 0 bases at J, with 11 bases between the two ends. Drawing the rest from reference TRBV7-2 and TRBJ1-5, the complete variable domain is GAGVSQSPSNKVTEKGKDVELRCDPISGHTALYWYRQSLGQGLEFLIYFQGNSAPDKSGLPSDRFSAERTGGSVSTLTIQRTQQEDSAVYLCASSLSTDHSNQPQHFGDGTRLSIL.

The V call is TRBV7-9, the J call TRBJ1-4; the D gene is possibly TRBD1 (5 bases). This CDR3 comprises 19 residues. Germline lookup yields CDR1 SEHNR and CDR2 FQNEAQ (reference sequence). V lost 3 bases and J 7 bases, leaving 27 bases between the germline ends. The CDR3 sequence: CASSFGQGSVAGHAEKLFF. CDR3 DNA: TGTGCCAGCAGCTTTGGGCAGGGAAGCGTTGCAGGGCATGCTGAAAAACTGTTTTTT.

In its sample, this clone was seen a few times. V and J are TRBV5-4 and TRBJ1-1; D unclear. This CDR3 spans 17 amino acids. CDR1 and CDR2 (germline): SGHNT, YYREEE (reference sequence). V lost 3 bases to trimming and J lost 1 base, with 19 bases between them. The CDR3 DNA reads TGTGCCAGCAGCTCCGTCGCAGGAGGGAATTCGAACACTGAAGCTTTCTTT. Its protein is CASSSVAGGNSNTEAFF.

The rearrangement joins TRBV27 to TRBJ1-5; D is unclear. Trimming removed 1 base at V and 0 bases at J, with 7 bases between. Germline V gene data show CDR1 as MNHEY and CDR2 as SMNVEV (reference sequence). CDR3 length equals 15 residues. The CDR3 nucleotides read TGTGCCAGCAGTTTATGGCGGGATAGCAATCAGCCCCAGCATTTT. Residues: CASSLWRDSNQPQHF.

The DNA for the CDR3 is TGTGCCAGCAGCCCCCGGGCGGGGGGGCCTTACGAGCAGTACTTC. Its translation: CASSPRAGGPYEQYF. The gene calls are TRBV7-6 and TRBJ2-7, with 9 bases identical to TRBD2. Germline V gives CDR1 SGHVS, CDR2 FNYEAQ. V shed 5 bases, J shed 4 bases, and the junction held 9 bases outside the gene matches. CDR3 length: 15 amino acids.

This chain links TRBV6-5 with TRBJ1-2; 7 bases are shared with TRBD1. The CDR3 covers 16 residues. V trimming: 2 bases; J trimming: 5 bases; junction bases outside the gene matches: 11. Germline CDR1 is MNHEY and CDR2 is SVGAGI. CDR3 sequence (DNA): TGTGCCAGCAGTTACCCAGTGTCAGGGGGTGGGTATGGCTACACCTTC. This sequence encodes CASSYPVSGGGYGYTF.

The chain employs TRBV15 and TRBJ1-4; tentative D call: TRBD1 (5 bases). Germline V gene data show CDR1 as LNHNV and CDR2 as YYDKDF (reference sequence). The V gene lost 5 bases and the J gene lost 10 bases, with 17 bases spanning the gap. The CDR3 runs 14 residues. The CDR3 nucleotides read TGTGCCACCAGCCACGGGGGGGTATCCGGAAAACTGTTTTTT. Translation: CATSHGGVSGKLFF.

This sequence joins TRBV5-5 and TRBJ2-7; D is possibly TRBD1 (5 bases). Germline CDR1 is SGHKS and CDR2 is YYEKEE (reference sequence). This CDR3 is built from 13 residues. Between the trimmed V and J ends, which lost 0 bases and 1 base, there was a span of 5 bases. CDR3 nucleotides: TGTGCCAGCAGCTTGGGACAGTCCTACGAGCAGTACTTC. Protein sequence: CASSLGQSYEQYF.

CDR3 sequence reads: CASSPRWGAGEDEQFF. In DNA form, the CDR3 reads TGCGCCAGCAGCCCTCGGTGGGGAGCGGGAGAGGATGAGCAGTTCTTC. The V and J genes are TRBV5-1 and TRBJ2-1, with 8 positions matching TRBD2. CDR1 and CDR2 (germline): SGHRS, YFSETQ. V gave up 4 bases and J gave up 8 bases; unmatched junction bases: 14. This CDR3 has 16 residues.

The chain combines TRBV19 with TRBJ2-1, with 7 bases fitting TRBD1. The CDR3 covers 14 residues. Trimming cost V 11 bases and J 5 bases; bases outside gene matches: 12. Germline CDR1 is LNHDA and CDR2 is SQIVND (reference sequence). Written as DNA, the CDR3 is TGTGCCGTTTCGCCCTGGGACAGTAACAATGAGCAGTTCTTC. It encodes CAVSPWDSNNEQFF.

The rearrangement links TRBV5-1 to TRBJ2-7; 10 positions agree with TRBD2. The V gene's germline CDR1 is SGHRS and CDR2 YFSETQ. V was pared by 2 bases and J by 6 bases, with 8 bases of the junction left unmatched. The CDR3 runs to 15 residues. The CDR3 sequence is CASSFGGLATSEQYF. The CDR3 DNA reads TGCGCCAGCAGCTTTGGGGGACTAGCGACCTCCGAGCAGTACTTC.

V gene TRBV6-5 combines with J gene TRBJ2-5; tentatively, D is TRBD2 (7 bases). The tail of the sequence fits TRBJ2-7 better, so the J call may be wrong. Germline V gene data show CDR1 as MNHEY and CDR2 as SVGAGI. The length of the CDR3 is 15 residues. The CDR3, as DNA: TGTGCCAGCAGTTGGGGGGGCGGGCCCGCCTACGAGCAGTACTTC. Protein product: CASSWGGGPAYEQYF.

Of note for this clone: A junction end diverges from the germline sequence, so it may reflect a read error. The gene calls are TRBV15 and TRBJ1-1, with D tentatively TRBD1 (5 bases). The germline V gene encodes CDR1 LNHNV and CDR2 YYDKDF (reference sequence). The CDR3 spans 14 residues. The CDR3 here is CATRRGQMNTEAFF. In nucleotides, the CDR3 is TGTGCCACCAGAAGAGGACAAATGAACACTGAAGCTTTCTTT. Full variable domain (remainder filled in from reference TRBV15 and TRBJ1-1): DAMVIQNPRYQVTQFGKPVTLSCSQTLNHNVMYWYQQKSSQAPKLLFHYYDKDFNNEADTPDNFQSRRPNTSFCFLDIRSPGLGDTAMYLCATRRGQMNTEAFFGQGTRLTVV.

Only a few counts were recorded for this clone. The chain has TRBV9 and TRBJ2-3; 8 bases fit TRBD1. The CDR3 totals 17 residues. J gave up 1 base and V 5 bases, and 12 bases lay outside the gene matches. Germline values: CDR1 SGDLS, CDR2 YYNGEE. The CDR3 DNA is TGTGCCAGCAGTCAAATCCGTGGACAGGGCGGCACAGATACGCAGTATTTT. This encodes CASSQIRGQGGTDTQYF. Full variable domain (remainder filled in from reference TRBV9 and TRBJ2-3): DSGVTQTPKHLITATGQRVTLRCSPRSGDLSVYWYQQSLDQGLQFLIQYYNGEERAKGNILERFSAQQFPDLHSELNLSSLELGDSALYFCASSQIRGQGGTDTQYFGPGTRLTVL.

This clone was seen a few times. J is TRBJ2-1 and V is TRBV14; the match to TRBD1 covers 7 bases. CDR3 length equals 13 residues. Germline V gives CDR1 SGHDN, CDR2 FVKESK. Trimming cost V 4 bases and J 9 bases; bases outside gene matches: 6. Here the CDR3 reads CASSPPRGPEQFF. The CDR3 region has the DNA TGTGCCAGCAGCCCCCCGAGGGGGCCTGAGCAGTTCTTC.

As for this clone: The same CDR3 can be traced to other DNA sequences in this sample. CDR3 amino acids: CASSSGGRDYGYTF. CDR3 nucleotide sequence: TGTGCCAGCAGTTCAGGGGGTAGGGACTATGGCTACACCTTC. The chain uses TRBV28 and TRBJ1-2; TRBD1 matches at 7 bases. V was clipped by 4 bases and J by 3 bases; unmatched bases: 5. CDR1 and CDR2 from the germline V gene are MDHEN and SYDVKM. The CDR3 consists of 14 residues.

V and J are TRBV2 and TRBJ1-5; D remains ambiguous. The CDR3 totals 15 residues. Germline assignment: CDR1 SNHLY and CDR2 FYNNEI. V was cut by 2 bases and J by 5 bases, with 13 bases left in between. CDR3 sequence reads: CASSEMAGYDQPQHF. Written as DNA, the CDR3 is TGTGCCAGCAGTGAAATGGCAGGATACGATCAGCCCCAGCATTTT.

The J gene is TRBJ1-5, the V gene TRBV7-2; TRBD1 matches 7 bases. CDR3 length: 16 amino acids. Germline V lookup: CDR1 SGHTA, CDR2 FQGNSA. V gave up 5 bases and J gave up 1 base; unmatched junction bases: 8. This chain's CDR3 is CASSLGATGSNQPQHF. CDR3 sequence (DNA): TGTGCCAGCAGCCTGGGCGCGACAGGGAGCAATCAGCCCCAGCATTTT.